This passage covers 11 T cell receptor beta chains from one sample sequenced in a study of metastatic and nonmetastatic thyroid tumors. TCRdb reanalyzed the PCR reads via MiXCR. The sample includes 4,000 or so clones, over 35% of them seen just once. Patients underwent thyroid surgery, and none had received any treatment before it. Sequencing was carried out using tumor tissue. These receptors all come from a male donor with papillary thyroid cancer or a benign thyroid nodule (not recorded which). Some clones in this sample may be carry-over from other donors' samples.

Only one count was recorded for this clone. The chain has TRBV11-2 and TRBJ2-7; perhaps TRBD2 as D (5 bases). Trimming took off 3 bases at V and 2 bases at J, with 17 bases between the two ends. This CDR3 is built from 16 residues. CDR1 is SGHAT, CDR2 FQNNGV, per germline. CDR3 in amino acids: CASSLDWTHATYEQYF. CDR3 DNA sequence: TGTGCCAGCAGCTTGGACTGGACTCATGCTACCTACGAGCAGTACTTC.

The V gene is TRBV28, the J gene TRBJ2-7; no clear D. Trimming left V 11 bases short and J 0 bases short, with 17 bases between. This CDR3 region has 14 residues. CDR1 is MDHEN, CDR2 SYDVKM, per germline. The CDR3 region has the DNA TGTGCCTCCAATCCACCACGTAACTCCTACGAGCAGTACTTC. It encodes CASNPPRNSYEQYF.

The chain uses TRBV28 and TRBJ2-2; 10 nucleotides line up with TRBD1. CDR1 and CDR2 from the germline V gene are MDHEN and SYDVKM. V trimming: 3 bases; J trimming: 4 bases; junction bases outside the gene matches: 2. The CDR3 has 15 amino acids. The CDR3 loop is CASSFGQGGTGELFF. The CDR3 DNA reads TGTGCCAGCAGTTTCGGACAGGGGGGCACCGGGGAGCTGTTTTTT.

The chain is built from TRBV6-5 and TRBJ2-7; 10 bases map to TRBD2. Germline V lookup: CDR1 MNHEY, CDR2 SVGAGI. This CDR3 has 18 amino acids. Trimming removed 5 bases from V and 6 bases from J; junction bases left unmatched: 19. The CDR3 coding sequence is TGTGCCAGCAGTCTCTCGGGGGTAGCGGGAGGACGCCAGGCCGAGCAGTACTTC. Amino acid sequence: CASSLSGVAGGRQAEQYF.

In DNA, the CDR3 is TGTGCCAGCAGTGTCGGGACAGCAATTGGCTACACCTTC. This translates into CASSVGTAIGYTF. V gene TRBV6-1 combines with J gene TRBJ1-2; the match to TRBD1 covers 7 bases. Looked up from germline, CDR1 is MNHNS and CDR2 is SASEGT. The V and J ends lost 4 bases and 7 bases, in that order; junction bases with no gene match: 6. CDR3 size: 13 residues.

The V and J genes are TRBV6-1 and TRBJ2-7; no reliable D call. Trimming stripped 8 bases from V and 7 bases from J, with 15 bases between. Germline loops: CDR1 MNHNS, CDR2 SASEGT. The CDR3 has 12 amino acids. The chain's CDR3 is CASLGYLGEQYF. CDR3 DNA: TGTGCCAGCCTGGGTTATCTTGGAGAGCAGTACTTC.

The sample holds many counts of this clone. This chain links TRBV5-1 with TRBJ1-2, with D perhaps matching TRBD1 (5 bases). This CDR3 has 16 residues. Germline-derived CDR1 and CDR2 are SGHRS and YFSETQ. Between the trimmed V and J ends, which lost 4 bases and 6 bases, there was a span of 22 bases. The CDR3 DNA reads TGCGCCAGCAGCCCTGTTGGGGGTCTCCCTGGGGATGGCTACACCTTC. It codes for CASSPVGGLPGDGYTF.

This sequence joins TRBV27 and TRBJ2-7; 9 bases map to TRBD2. The junction had 14 bases not matched to a gene; V was cut back by 5 bases and J by 6 bases. Germline V gene sequence: CDR1 MNHEY, CDR2 SMNVEV (reference sequence). The CDR3 loop spans 16 amino acids. CDR3 DNA: TGTGCCAGCAGTGATTATAAGGGACTAGCCACGCTCGAGCAGTACTTC. Its translation is CASSDYKGLATLEQYF.

The chain links TRBV29-1 to TRBJ2-2; D ambiguous. CDR3 length: 13 amino acids. The V and J ends lost 2 bases and 4 bases respectively, with 8 bases between them. Germline-derived CDR1 and CDR2 are SQVTM and ANQGSEA. DNA for the CDR3: TGCAGCGTTGAAAAGGTCGGCACCGGGGAGCTGTTTTTT. This sequence encodes CSVEKVGTGELFF.

This clone was picked up a small number of times. The CDR3 nucleotides are TGTGCCAGTCGTGGGAACTCTGGGGCCAACGTCCTGACTTTC. Its translation: CASRGNSGANVLTF. This sequence joins TRBV12-3 or TRBV12-4 and TRBJ2-6; D gene unclear. The CDR3 runs 14 residues. V dropped 9 bases and J dropped 0 bases, with 9 bases sitting between them.

The V and J genes are TRBV20-1 and TRBJ2-1; TRBD2 matches 13 bases. J was trimmed by 0 bases and V by 4 bases; bases with no gene match: 9. The CDR3 extends over 18 amino acids. CDR1 is DFQATT and CDR2 is SNEGSKA in the germline V gene (reference sequence). In DNA, the CDR3 is TGCAGTGCTACGGGAGGGACTAGCGGGATTCACTCCTACAATGAGCAGTTCTTC. It is translated as CSATGGTSGIHSYNEQFF.